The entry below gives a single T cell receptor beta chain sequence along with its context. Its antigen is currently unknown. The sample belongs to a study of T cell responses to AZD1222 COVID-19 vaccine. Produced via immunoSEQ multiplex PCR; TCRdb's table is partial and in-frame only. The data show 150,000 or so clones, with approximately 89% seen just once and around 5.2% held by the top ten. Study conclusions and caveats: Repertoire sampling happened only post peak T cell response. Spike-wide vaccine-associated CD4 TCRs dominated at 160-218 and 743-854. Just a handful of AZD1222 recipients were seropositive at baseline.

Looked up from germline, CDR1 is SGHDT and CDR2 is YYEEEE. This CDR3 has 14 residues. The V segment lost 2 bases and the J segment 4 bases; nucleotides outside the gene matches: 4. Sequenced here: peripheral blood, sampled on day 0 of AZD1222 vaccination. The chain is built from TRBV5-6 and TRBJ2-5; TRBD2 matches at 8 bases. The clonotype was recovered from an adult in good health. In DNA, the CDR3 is TGTGCCAGCAGCTTCTCCGGGGGGGCAGAGACCCAGTACTTC. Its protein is CASSFSGGAETQYF.